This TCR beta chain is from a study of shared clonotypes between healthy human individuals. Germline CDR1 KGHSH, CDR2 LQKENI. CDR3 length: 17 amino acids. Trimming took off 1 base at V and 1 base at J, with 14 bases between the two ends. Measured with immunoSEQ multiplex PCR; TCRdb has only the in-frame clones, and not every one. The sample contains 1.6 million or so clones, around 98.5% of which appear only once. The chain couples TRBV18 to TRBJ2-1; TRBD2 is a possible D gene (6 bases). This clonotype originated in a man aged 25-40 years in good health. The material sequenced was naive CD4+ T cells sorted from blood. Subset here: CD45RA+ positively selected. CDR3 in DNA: TGTGCCAGCTCACCACTGATTCGTGGGGGGTCCTACAATGAGCAGTTCTTC. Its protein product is CASSPLIRGGSYNEQFF.